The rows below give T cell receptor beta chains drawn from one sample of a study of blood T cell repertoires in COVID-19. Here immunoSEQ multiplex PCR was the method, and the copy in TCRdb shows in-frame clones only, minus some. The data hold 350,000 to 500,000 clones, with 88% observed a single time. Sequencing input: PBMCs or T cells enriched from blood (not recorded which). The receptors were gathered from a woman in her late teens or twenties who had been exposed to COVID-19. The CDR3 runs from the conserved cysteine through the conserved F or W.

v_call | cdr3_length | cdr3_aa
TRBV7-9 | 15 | CASSGPRGSNSPLHF
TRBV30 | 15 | CAWSTGGVWNTEAFF
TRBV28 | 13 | CASSSRVRDEQYF
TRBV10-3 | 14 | CAIAVAGRADTQYF
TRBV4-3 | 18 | CASSQTGTGGYYNYGYTF
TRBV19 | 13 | CASTGSLDMRYTF
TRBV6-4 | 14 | CASRYYGVVGEQYF
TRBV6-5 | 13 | CASSARIQETQYF
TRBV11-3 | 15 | CASSLGTSKNNEQFF
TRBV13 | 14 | CASSIAGGHVEQYF
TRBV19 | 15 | CASIRTASSYNEQFF
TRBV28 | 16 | CASSSDPGQGSDEQYF
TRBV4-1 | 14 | CASSRDRGLLEQYF
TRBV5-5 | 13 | CASGAAGSYEQYF
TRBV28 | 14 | CASSSGQIFYGYTF
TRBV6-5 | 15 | CASRRLKTGMHEQYF
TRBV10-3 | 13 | CAISDPKEQSAFF
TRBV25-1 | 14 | CASSELDSDQPQHF
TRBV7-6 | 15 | CASSLEWGFRSPLHF
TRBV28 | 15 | CASSLYGTATYEQYF
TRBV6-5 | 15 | CASSYSTGAPNEQFF
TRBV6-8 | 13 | CASSHRDRDGYTF
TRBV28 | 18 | CASSLSKATRWGNNEQFF
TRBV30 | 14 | CAWSVVGQMDIQYF
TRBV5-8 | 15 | CASSLRGQRYNEQFF
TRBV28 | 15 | CASSKGGPTNEKLFF
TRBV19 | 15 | CASSAWGQGNQPQHF
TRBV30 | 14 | CACPLRQGANEQFF
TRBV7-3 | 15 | CASSLMGGAPETQYF
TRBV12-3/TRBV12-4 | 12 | CASSFGTYEQYF
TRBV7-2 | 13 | CASSSMTGTGYTF
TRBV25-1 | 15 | CASSEARGYTYGYTF
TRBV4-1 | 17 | CASSPNRGSDGANVLTF
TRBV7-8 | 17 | CASSLFQGKYSNQPQHF
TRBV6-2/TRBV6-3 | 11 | CASSYRGGYTF
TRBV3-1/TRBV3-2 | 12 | CASSQNLGGYTF
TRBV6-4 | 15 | CASSVLAGGSDEQFF
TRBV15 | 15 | CATSRFSGLGTEAFF
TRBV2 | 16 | CASSPGTGIRNEKLFF
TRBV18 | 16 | CASSPAIGTGRYEQYF
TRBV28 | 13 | CASSLWSGDGAFF
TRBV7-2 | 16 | CASSARTSGMNGELFF
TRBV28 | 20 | CASSEAPGTSGGLRSYEQYF
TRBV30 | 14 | CAWSRTGSNGKLFF
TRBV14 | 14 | CASSQQGGADTQYF
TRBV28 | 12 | CAVDGGTYEQYF
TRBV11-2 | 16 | CASSDRQTYSGNTIYF
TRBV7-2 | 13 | CASSLMARETQYF
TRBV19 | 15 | CASSTRSGMNTEAFF
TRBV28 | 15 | CASSPGSYSNQPQHF
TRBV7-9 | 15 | CASRSPTGTAETQYF
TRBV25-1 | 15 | CASSDRTSGRNEQYF
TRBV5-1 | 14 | CASSQTVTSYEQYF
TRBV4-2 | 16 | CASSQLGTLNTGELFF
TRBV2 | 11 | CASRGTDTQYF
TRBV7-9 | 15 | CASSSSRQVNTEAFF
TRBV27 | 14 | CASRTPGQGYGYTF